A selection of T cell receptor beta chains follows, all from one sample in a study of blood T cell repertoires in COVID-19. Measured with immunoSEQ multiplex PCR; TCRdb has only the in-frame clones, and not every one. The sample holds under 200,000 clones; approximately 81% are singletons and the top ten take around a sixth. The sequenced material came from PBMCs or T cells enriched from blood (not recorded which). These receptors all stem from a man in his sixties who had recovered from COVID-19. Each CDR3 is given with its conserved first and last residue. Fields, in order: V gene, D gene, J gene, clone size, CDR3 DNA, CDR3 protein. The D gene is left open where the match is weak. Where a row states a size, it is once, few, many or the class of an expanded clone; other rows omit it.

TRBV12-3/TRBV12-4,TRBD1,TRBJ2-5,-,TGTGCCAGCAGCCTCAGGGGGCCAGAGACCCAGTACTTC,CASSLRGPETQYF
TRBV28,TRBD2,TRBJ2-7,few,TGTGCCAGCACCCACAGTCGGGGGGGTTACGAGCAGTACTTC,CASTHSRGGYEQYF
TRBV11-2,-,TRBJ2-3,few,TGTGCCAGCAGCTTAGTAGGGGGTTCGGGGGATACGCAGTATTTT,CASSLVGGSGDTQYF
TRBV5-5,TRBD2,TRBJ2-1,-,TGTGCCAGCAGCTTGGGACTAGCGCACAATGAGCAGTTCTTC,CASSLGLAHNEQFF
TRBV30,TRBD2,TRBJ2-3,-,TGTGCCTGGAGTAAAGGGGCGGGGGGCCCCACAGATACGCAGTATTTT,CAWSKGAGGPTDTQYF
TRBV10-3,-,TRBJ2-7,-,TGTGCCATCAGTGATTCGGGCGGGCCAAGCTCCTACGAGCAGTACTTC,CAISDSGGPSSYEQYF
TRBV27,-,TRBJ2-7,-,TGTGCCAGCAGTTCCAACTGGATTGGTAGCGGCAACGAGCAGTACTTC,CASSSNWIGSGNEQYF
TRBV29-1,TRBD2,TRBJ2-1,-,TGCAGCGTTGAAGTAGAGGGACTAACATACAATGAGCAGTTCTTC,CSVEVEGLTYNEQFF
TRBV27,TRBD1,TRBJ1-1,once,TGTGCCAGCAGTTTATTACGAATTACAGGGGGCAGCTCGAACACTGAAGCTTTCTTT,CASSLLRITGGSSNTEAFF
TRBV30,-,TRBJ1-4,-,TGTGCCTGGAGCCCGGACCGGGGAGGTGAAAAACTGTTTTTT,CAWSPDRGGEKLFF
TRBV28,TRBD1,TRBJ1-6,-,TGTGCCAGCGCCCTCGGACAGGGATTTAATTCACCCCTCCACTTT,CASALGQGFNSPLHF
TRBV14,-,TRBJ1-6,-,TGTGCCAGCAGCCAAGGGCAGGGCCCTAATTCACCCCTCCACTTT,CASSQGQGPNSPLHF
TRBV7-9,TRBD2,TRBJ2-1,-,TGTGCCAGCAGCCCACTAGCGGGAGGAGCCCCGGTTGAGCAGTTCTTC,CASSPLAGGAPVEQFF
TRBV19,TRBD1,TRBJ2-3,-,TGTGCCAGTAGAGAAAGGACAGGGGCCACAGATACGCAGTATTTT,CASRERTGATDTQYF
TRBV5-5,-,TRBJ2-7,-,TGTGCCAGCAGCTTTCGACCGGACACGGCGGGGTACGAGCAGTACTTC,CASSFRPDTAGYEQYF
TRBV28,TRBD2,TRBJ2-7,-,TGTGCCAGCAAACTGACTAGCGGGGGGGCTTCCTACGAGCAGTACTTC,CASKLTSGGASYEQYF
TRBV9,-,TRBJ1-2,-,TGTGCCAGCAGCGGTTCAGGGGCTAGTGTTGGCTACACCTTC,CASSGSGASVGYTF
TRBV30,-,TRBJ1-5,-,TGTGCCTGGAAGAGGTCGGGGGACAATCAGCCCCAGCATTTT,CAWKRSGDNQPQHF
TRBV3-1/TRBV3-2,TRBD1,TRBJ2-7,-,TGTGCCAGCAGCTTGGGACAGGATCTCTCCTACGAGCAGTACTTC,CASSLGQDLSYEQYF
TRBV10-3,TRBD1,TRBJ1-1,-,TGTGCCATCAGTGACCCCGACAGGGTGAGGACTGAAGCTTTCTTT,CAISDPDRVRTEAFF
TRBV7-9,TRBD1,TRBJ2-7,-,TGTGCCAGCAGAAAAGAGGGGGCGGTTGAGCAGTACTTC,CASRKEGAVEQYF
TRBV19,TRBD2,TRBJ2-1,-,TGTGCCAGTAGTATAAAGGGACTAGCGGGGGGGTCCCGGGACAATGAGCAGTTCTTC,CASSIKGLAGGSRDNEQFF
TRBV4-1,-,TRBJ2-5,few,TGCGCCAGCAGCCAAGATCTAGGACTTTTCGAAGAGACCCAGTACTTC,CASSQDLGLFEETQYF
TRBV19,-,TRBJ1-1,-,TGTGCCAGTAGTATAATAGCCAGGGTTGCTTTCTTT,CASSIIARVAFF
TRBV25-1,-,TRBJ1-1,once,TGTGCCAGCAAAGAGACAGGAACTGTTGCGGAAGCTTTCTTT,CASKETGTVAEAFF
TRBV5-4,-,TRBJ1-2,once,TGTGCCAGCAGCTCGGGGGGGGCAGCCACATATGGCTACACCTTC,CASSSGGAATYGYTF
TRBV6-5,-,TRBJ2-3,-,TGTGCCAGCAGTTACCGCGGCCCCACAGATACGCAGTATTTT,CASSYRGPTDTQYF
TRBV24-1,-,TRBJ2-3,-,TGTGCCACCAGGTCGAGCACAGATACGCAGTATTTT,CATRSSTDTQYF
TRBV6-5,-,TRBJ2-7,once,TGTGCCAGCAGTTTCGGCCGGGGAGGCTACGAGCAGTACTTC,CASSFGRGGYEQYF
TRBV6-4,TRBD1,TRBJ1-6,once,TGTGCCAGCAGGGCTGGACAGGGAAATAATTCACCCCTCCACTTT,CASRAGQGNNSPLHF
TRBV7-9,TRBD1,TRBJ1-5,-,TGTGCCAGCAGCTCCGCAGGGGGAAATCAGCCCCAGCATTTT,CASSSAGGNQPQHF
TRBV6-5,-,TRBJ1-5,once,TGTGCCAGCACCCTACAGGATAGCAATCAGCCCCAGCATTTT,CASTLQDSNQPQHF
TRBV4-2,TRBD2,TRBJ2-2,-,TGTGCCAGCAGCAGGGGACTAGCGGGGCCAAAGAACACCGGGGAGCTGTTTTTT,CASSRGLAGPKNTGELFF
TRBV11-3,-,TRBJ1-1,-,TGTGCCAGCAGCTTGCGGGTCGACACTGAAGCTTTCTTT,CASSLRVDTEAFF
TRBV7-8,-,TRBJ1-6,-,TGTGCCAGCAGCAACACAGGTCCCTATAATTCACCCCTCCACTTT,CASSNTGPYNSPLHF
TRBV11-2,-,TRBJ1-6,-,TGTGCCAGCAGCTTACTCCGCACTCAAAGCTCCTATAATTCACCCCTCCACTTT,CASSLLRTQSSYNSPLHF
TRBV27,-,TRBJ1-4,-,TGTGCCAGCAGTTCTGTGGGCAGCCAACTGTTTTTT,CASSSVGSQLFF
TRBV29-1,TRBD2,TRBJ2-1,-,TGCAGCGTTTCTAGCGGTAGCTCCTACAATGAGCAGTTCTTC,CSVSSGSSYNEQFF
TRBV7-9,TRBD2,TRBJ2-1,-,TGTGCCAGCAGCTCCCAGAGGCTAGCGGCCTACAATGAGCAGTTCTTC,CASSSQRLAAYNEQFF
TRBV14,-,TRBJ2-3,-,TGTGCCAGCAGCGAAGGAGGTTCGAAATCTAGCACAGATACGCAGTATTTT,CASSEGGSKSSTDTQYF
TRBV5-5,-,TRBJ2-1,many,TGTGCCAGCAGCTCGGGGACATCATGGTTAGATGGGCAGTTCTTC,CASSSGTSWLDGQFF
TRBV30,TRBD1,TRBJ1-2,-,TGTGCCTGGATGGGACAGGGGGCTTCTCACTATGGCTACACCTTC,CAWMGQGASHYGYTF
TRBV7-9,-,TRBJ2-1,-,TGTGCCAGCAGCTTAGGGCAGGGGAACAACAATGAGCAGTTCTTC,CASSLGQGNNNEQFF
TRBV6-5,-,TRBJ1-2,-,TGTGCCTCAACGAGGGAACCTAACTATGGCTACACCTTC,CASTREPNYGYTF
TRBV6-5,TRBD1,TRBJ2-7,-,TGTGCCAGCAGCAATCGACAGGGGGCCCACGAGCAGTACTTC,CASSNRQGAHEQYF
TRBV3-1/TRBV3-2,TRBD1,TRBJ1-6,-,TGTGCCAGCAGCCTTGGGACAGGGGGAAGTAATTCACCCCTCCACTTT,CASSLGTGGSNSPLHF
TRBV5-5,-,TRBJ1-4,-,TGTGCCAGCAACCAACTCGGGACAAATGAAAAACTGTTTTTT,CASNQLGTNEKLFF
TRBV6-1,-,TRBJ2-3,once,TGTGCCAGCAGTGAACGGGTTAGCGGAAGCACAGATACGCAGTATTTT,CASSERVSGSTDTQYF
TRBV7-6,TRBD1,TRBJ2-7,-,TGTGCCAGCAGACGGACAGGGGAGTCCTACGAGCAGTACTTC,CASRRTGESYEQYF
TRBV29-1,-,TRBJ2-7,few,TGCAGCGTTGAAGAGACGGGAGACGAGCAGTACTTC,CSVEETGDEQYF
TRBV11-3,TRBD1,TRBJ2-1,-,TGTGCCAGCAGCTTAGTAGGGGGACAGGGCTACAATGAGCAGTTCTTC,CASSLVGGQGYNEQFF
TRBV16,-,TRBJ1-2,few,TGTGCCAGCAGCCAATCTTGGGGGGACTATGGCTACACCTTC,CASSQSWGDYGYTF
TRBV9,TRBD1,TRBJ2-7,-,TGTGCCAGCAGCGTAGGACAGGGTGATTCCTACGAGCAGTACTTC,CASSVGQGDSYEQYF